The 9 T cell receptor beta chains below come from one sample, sequenced in a study of siplizumab effects on memory and regulatory T cells. Produced via immunoSEQ multiplex PCR; TCRdb's table is partial and in-frame only. The sample holds 80,000 to 95,000 clones, 95% seen once. The sequenced sample consisted of CD8+ T cells sorted from blood. These receptor sequences come from a human donor in good health.

The chain employs TRBV28 and TRBJ1-1; 7 bases are a match to TRBD1. The CDR3 spans 14 residues. The V segment lost 3 bases and the J segment 6 bases; nucleotides outside the gene matches: 7. Germline-derived CDR1 and CDR2 are MDHEN and SYDVKM. CDR3 amino acids: CASSLGDSYSEAFF. In DNA, the CDR3 is TGTGCCAGCAGTTTGGGGGACAGTTACTCTGAAGCTTTCTTT.

The chain recombines TRBV7-3 with TRBJ1-2; no definite D call. Germline CDR1 SGHTA, CDR2 FQGTGA. The CDR3 has 14 residues. V was shortened by 3 bases and J by 5 bases, with 13 bases between the two germline ends. The CDR3 nucleotides are TGTGCCAGCAGCTTGGAGGGAGGAGGGTATGGCTACACCTTC. It specifies CASSLEGGGYGYTF. Full variable domain (remainder filled in from reference TRBV7-3 and TRBJ1-2): GAGVSQTPSNKVTEKGKYVELRCDPISGHTALYWYRQSLGQGPEFLIYFQGTGAADDSGLPNDRFFAVRPEGSVSTLKIQRTERGDSAVYLCASSLEGGGYGYTFGSGTRLTVV.

V is TRBV4-1 and J is TRBJ2-1; D possibly matches TRBD1 or TRBD2 (6 bases each). The V end was cut by 4 bases, the J end by 0 bases, with 19 bases between. This CDR3 contains 18 residues. The germline CDR1 and CDR2 sequences are MGHRA and YSYEKL. The CDR3: CASSLTSGGPSSYNEQFF. As DNA, the CDR3 is TGCGCCAGCAGCCTAACCTCCGGGGGCCCGAGCTCCTACAATGAGCAGTTCTTC.

The rearrangement links TRBV27 to TRBJ2-4; D may be TRBD1 (5 bases). Germline CDR1 and CDR2: MNHEY and SMNVEV (reference sequence). The CDR3 is made up of 14 amino acids. V dropped 5 bases and J dropped 2 bases, with 10 bases sitting between them. The CDR3 sequence is CASSPGLPKNIQYF. The CDR3 DNA follows: TGTGCCAGCAGTCCAGGGTTACCCAAAAACATTCAGTACTTC.

The gene calls are TRBV2 and TRBJ2-3; TRBD2 matches 13 bases. J gave up 4 bases and V 4 bases, and 8 bases lay outside the gene matches. The CDR3 consists of 17 residues. Germline V lookup: CDR1 SNHLY, CDR2 FYNNEI. CDR3 coding DNA: TGTGCCAGCAGTGTGGGACTAGCGGGATTCTCACCAGATACGCAGTATTTT. Amino acid sequence: CASSVGLAGFSPDTQYF.

Within the sample, this clone is hyperexpanded. The rearrangement joins TRBV6-5 to TRBJ2-1; 12 bases agree with TRBD2. The CDR3 has 16 amino acids. Germline values: CDR1 MNHEY, CDR2 SVGAGI. Trimming at V came to 2 bases and at J to 5 bases, leaving 4 bases not matched to a gene. The CDR3 sequence is CASSYTWTSGNNEQFF. The DNA of the CDR3 is TGTGCCAGCAGTTACACCTGGACTAGCGGGAACAATGAGCAGTTCTTC.

The genes are TRBV28 and TRBJ2-2; 8 nucleotides agree with TRBD1. CDR1 is MDHEN and CDR2 is SYDVKM in the germline V gene. CDR3 length equals 16 residues. V trimming: 6 bases; J trimming: 4 bases; junction bases outside the gene matches: 10. The CDR3 nucleotides are TGTGCCAGCAGGACTCGGACAGGGCCCTCCACCGGGGAGCTGTTTTTT. Translating it yields CASRTRTGPSTGELFF.

The V gene is TRBV5-1, the J gene TRBJ2-7; 8 nucleotides line up with TRBD2. Per germline, CDR1 SGHRS and CDR2 YFSETQ. There are 14 residues in the CDR3. Unmatched junction bases numbered 5, after V lost 4 bases and J lost 2 bases. CDR3 protein: CASSQLAATYEQYF. The DNA for the CDR3 is TGCGCCAGCAGCCAACTAGCGGCAACCTACGAGCAGTACTTC.

V and J are TRBV7-2 and TRBJ2-1, with TRBD1 as a possible D gene (5 bases). Germline V lookup: CDR1 SGHTA, CDR2 FQGNSA. V dropped 2 bases and J dropped 3 bases, with 11 bases sitting between them. The CDR3 length is 15 residues. The CDR3 reads CASSLSRDFYNEQFF. CDR3 nucleotides: TGTGCCAGCAGCTTAAGCAGGGATTTCTACAATGAGCAGTTCTTC.